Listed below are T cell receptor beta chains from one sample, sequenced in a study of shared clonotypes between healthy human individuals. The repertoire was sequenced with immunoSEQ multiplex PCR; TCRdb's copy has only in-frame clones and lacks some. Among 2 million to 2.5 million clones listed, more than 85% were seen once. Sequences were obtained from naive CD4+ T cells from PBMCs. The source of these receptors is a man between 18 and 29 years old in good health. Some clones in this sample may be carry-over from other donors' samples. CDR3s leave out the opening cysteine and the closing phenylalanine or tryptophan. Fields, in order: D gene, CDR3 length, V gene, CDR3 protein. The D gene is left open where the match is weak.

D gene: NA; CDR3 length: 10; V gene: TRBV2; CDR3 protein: ASLGGSYEQY
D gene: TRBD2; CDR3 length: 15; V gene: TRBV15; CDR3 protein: ATSRDLGLAGGRTQY
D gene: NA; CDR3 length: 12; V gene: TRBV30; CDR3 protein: AWSVRVYQETQY
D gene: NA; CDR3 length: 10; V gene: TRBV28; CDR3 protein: ASSLVNTEAF
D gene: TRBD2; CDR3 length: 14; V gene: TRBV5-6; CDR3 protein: ASNLLKREGRYEQF
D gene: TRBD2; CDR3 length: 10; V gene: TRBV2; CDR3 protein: ASTLGRDEQF
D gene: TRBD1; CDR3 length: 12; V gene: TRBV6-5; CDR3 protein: ASRQDRVYQPQH
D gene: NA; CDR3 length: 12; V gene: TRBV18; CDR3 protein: ATRTTVGNTEAF
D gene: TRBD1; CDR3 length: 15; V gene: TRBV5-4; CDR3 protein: ASSPGQGATGTGELF
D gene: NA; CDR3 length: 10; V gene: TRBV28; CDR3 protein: ASRPTGLPQH
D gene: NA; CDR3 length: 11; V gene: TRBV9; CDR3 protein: ASLGIDNSPLH
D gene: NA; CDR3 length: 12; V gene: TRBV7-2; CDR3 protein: ASSRGGGPYEQY
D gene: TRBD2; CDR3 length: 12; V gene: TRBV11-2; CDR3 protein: ASSLTSAVGELF
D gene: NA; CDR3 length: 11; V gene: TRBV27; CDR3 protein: ASSFWGTDTQY
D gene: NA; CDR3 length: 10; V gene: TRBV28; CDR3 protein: ASKLGVNEQF
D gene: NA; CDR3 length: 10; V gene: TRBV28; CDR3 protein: ASSDRPGEQY
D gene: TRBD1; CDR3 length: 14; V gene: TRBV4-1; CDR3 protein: ASSQVLARGSTEAF
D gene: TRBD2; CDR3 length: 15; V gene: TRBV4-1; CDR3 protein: ASSQGLAGLLTGELF
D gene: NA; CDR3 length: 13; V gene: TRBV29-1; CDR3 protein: SVQGSPSYQETQY
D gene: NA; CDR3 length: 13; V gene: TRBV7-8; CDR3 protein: ASRRPGTSSYEQY
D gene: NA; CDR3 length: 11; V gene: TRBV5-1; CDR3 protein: ASSRWDNTEAF
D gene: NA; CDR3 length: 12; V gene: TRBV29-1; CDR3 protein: SVEGRGSYNEQF
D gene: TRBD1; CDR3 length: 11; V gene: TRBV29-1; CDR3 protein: SVGDSYTDTQY
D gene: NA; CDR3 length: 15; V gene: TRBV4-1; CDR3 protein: ASSQVLFTGTTGELF
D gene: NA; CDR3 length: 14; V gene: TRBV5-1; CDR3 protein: ASSGGTVPHTGELF
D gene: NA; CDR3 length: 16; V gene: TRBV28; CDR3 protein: ASVPSTGHGKEGTEAF
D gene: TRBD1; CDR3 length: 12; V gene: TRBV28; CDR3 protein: ASRSGTVNEKLF
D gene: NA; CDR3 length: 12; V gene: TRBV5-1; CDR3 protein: ASSAQGGEDTQY
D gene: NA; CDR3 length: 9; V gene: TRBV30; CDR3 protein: AWSARDSAF
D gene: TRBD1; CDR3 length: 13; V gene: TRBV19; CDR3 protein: ASSPKDRGSEKLF
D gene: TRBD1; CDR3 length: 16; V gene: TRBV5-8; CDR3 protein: ASSLPLTGYAAGQPQH
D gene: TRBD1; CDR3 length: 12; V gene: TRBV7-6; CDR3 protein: ASSAGQGSYEQY
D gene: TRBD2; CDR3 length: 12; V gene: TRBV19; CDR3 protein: ASRARGTLYEQY
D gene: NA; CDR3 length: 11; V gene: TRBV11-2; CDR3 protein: ASSGRAIERAF
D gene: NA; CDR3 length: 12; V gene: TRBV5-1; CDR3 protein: ASSSDTGVETQY
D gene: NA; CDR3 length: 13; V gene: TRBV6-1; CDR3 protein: ASSRRQALDSPLH
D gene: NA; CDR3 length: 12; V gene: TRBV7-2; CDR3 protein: ASSAPGAPDTQY
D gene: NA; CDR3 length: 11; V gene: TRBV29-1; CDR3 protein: SVGTLIGTEAF
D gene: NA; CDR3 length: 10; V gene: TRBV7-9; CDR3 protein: ASSLRREEYT
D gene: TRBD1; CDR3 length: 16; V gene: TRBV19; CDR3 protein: ASSIPGQGQSGANVLT
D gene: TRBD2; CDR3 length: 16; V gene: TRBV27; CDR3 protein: ASSPGLAGGPVVYEQY
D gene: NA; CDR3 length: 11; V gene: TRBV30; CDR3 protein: AWSTQGYTEAF
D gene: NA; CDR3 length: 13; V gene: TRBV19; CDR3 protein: ASSIDTRQYNEQF
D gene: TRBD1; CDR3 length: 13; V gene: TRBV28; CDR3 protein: ASTPPGQGVVVAF
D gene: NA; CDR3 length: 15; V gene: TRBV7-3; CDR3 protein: ASSLIPGQRAHNEQF
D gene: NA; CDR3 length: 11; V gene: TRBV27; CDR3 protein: ASSLSVPGELF
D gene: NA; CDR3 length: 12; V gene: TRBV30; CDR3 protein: AYQTGISGNTIY
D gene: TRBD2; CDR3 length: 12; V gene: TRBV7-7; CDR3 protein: ASSLGLAGDTQY
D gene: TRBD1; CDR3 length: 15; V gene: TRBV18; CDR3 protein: ASSPTGGSRSNQPQH
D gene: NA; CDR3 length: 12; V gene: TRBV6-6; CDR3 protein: ASKRGAFNTEAF
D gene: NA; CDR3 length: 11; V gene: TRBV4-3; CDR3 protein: ASSPTGEGEQY
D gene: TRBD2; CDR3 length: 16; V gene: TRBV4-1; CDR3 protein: ASSQAVTSGLSTDTQY
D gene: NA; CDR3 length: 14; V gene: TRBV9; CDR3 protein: ASSVATRGSAAEQY
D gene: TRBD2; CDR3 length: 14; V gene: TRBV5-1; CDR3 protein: ASMPVAGTFYNEQF
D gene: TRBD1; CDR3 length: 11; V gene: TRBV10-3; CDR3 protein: AISEDRGSGYT
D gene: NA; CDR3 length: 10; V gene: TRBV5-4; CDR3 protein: ASSLDGTEAF
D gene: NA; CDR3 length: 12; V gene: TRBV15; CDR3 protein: ATRDRQVTGELF
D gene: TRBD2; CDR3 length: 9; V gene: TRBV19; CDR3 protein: ASSIGGWQF
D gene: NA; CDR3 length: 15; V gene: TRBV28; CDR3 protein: ASSSIRRQGFYQPQH
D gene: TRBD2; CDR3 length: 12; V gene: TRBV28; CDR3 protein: ASSRFAGAYEQY